The 11 T cell receptor beta chains below come from one sample, sequenced in a study of blood T cell repertoires in COVID-19. The assay was immunoSEQ multiplex PCR, and TCRdb's table has in-frame clones only and misses some. Of roughly 230,000 clones listed, about 82% are singletons. Sequencing used peripheral blood. All receptors derive from a man in his fifties with COVID-19, enrolled during active disease.

Remarks on this clone: One end of the junction is discordant with germline, which a read error may explain. The rearrangement uses TRBV28 and TRBJ2-7, with D uncertain. This CDR3 has 13 residues. The germline CDR1 and CDR2 sequences are MDHEN and SYDVKM. CDR3 amino acids: CASSFSPNYQQYF. In DNA form, the CDR3 reads TGTGCCAGCAGTTTTTCCCCAAACTACCAGCAGTACTTC.

This clone was recorded only once. The genes are TRBV7-2 and TRBJ2-4; 12 nucleotides match TRBD2. The V gene end was trimmed by 3 bases and the J gene end by 2 bases; junction bases not matched to a gene: 2. Looked up from germline, CDR1 is SGHTA and CDR2 is FQGNSA. The CDR3 consists of 16 residues. CDR3 residues: CASSFTSGGSKNIQYF. In nucleotides, the CDR3 is TGTGCCAGCAGCTTTACTAGCGGGGGGTCCAAAAACATTCAGTACTTC.

The V gene is TRBV30, the J gene TRBJ2-7; D is possibly TRBD1 (6 bases). Germline assignment: CDR1 GTSNPN and CDR2 SVGIG (reference sequence). Trimming cost V 2 bases and J 5 bases, with 16 bases left between them. CDR3 size: 14 residues. The CDR3: CAWSSPLDRHEQYF. In DNA, the CDR3 is TGTGCCTGGAGTTCACCCCTGGACAGACACGAGCAGTACTTC.

CDR3 amino acids: CASIGTGSSYNEQFF. CDR3 sequence (DNA): TGTGCCAGCATTGGAACAGGCAGCTCCTACAATGAGCAGTTCTTC. The chain uses TRBV6-5 and TRBJ2-1; tentatively, D is TRBD1 (5 bases). Per the germline V gene, CDR1 is MNHEY and CDR2 is SVGAGI. V lost 7 bases and J 0 bases, leaving 13 bases between the germline ends. This CDR3 is 15 amino acids long.

V is TRBV5-1 and J is TRBJ1-4; D is perhaps TRBD1 (6 bases). The V gene lost 3 bases and the J gene lost 8 bases, with 17 bases spanning the gap. CDR1 and CDR2 (germline): SGHRS, YFSETQ. The CDR3 runs 15 residues. The CDR3 protein is CASSSTGGPGEKLFF. CDR3 DNA: TGCGCCAGCAGCTCAACGGGGGGCCCAGGAGAAAAACTGTTTTTT.

This rearrangement joins TRBV30 to TRBJ2-5; 8 bases fit TRBD1. The length of the CDR3 is 17 residues. Germline CDR1 GTSNPN, CDR2 SVGIG (reference sequence). Trimming cost V 2 bases and J 5 bases; bases outside gene matches: 16. The CDR3 DNA reads TGTGCCTGGAGTCGTCGTCCCGGGACAGGTTCCAGGGAGACCCAGTACTTC. It codes for CAWSRRPGTGSRETQYF.

The rearrangement uses TRBV6-2 or TRBV6-3 and TRBJ2-3; tentative D call: TRBD1 (5 bases). With 4 bases removed from V and 2 bases from J, the gap between germline ends came to 13 bases. The CDR3 is made up of 15 amino acids. Germline V gene sequence: CDR1 MNHEY, CDR2 SVGEGT. This CDR3 is CASSSLGAYTDTQYF. The CDR3 DNA reads TGTGCCAGCAGTTCTTTAGGGGCCTACACAGATACGCAGTATTTT.

This chain connects TRBV11-3 to TRBJ2-3, with D unclear. The CDR3 spans 13 residues. Trimming left V 1 base short and J 4 bases short, with 6 bases between. Germline V gene data show CDR1 as SGHNT and CDR2 as YENEEA. CDR3 nucleotide sequence: TGTGCCAGCAGCTTAGGTGGGCCAGATACGCAGTATTTT. Protein: CASSLGGPDTQYF.

V is TRBV10-2 and J is TRBJ2-3; D may be TRBD2 (5 bases). Looked up from germline, CDR1 is WSHSY and CDR2 is SAAADI. The CDR3 length is 14 residues. Trimming stripped 2 bases from V and 4 bases from J, with 10 bases between. The CDR3 here is CASSEPGGADTQYF. CDR3 nucleotide sequence: TGCGCCAGCAGTGAGCCCGGAGGAGCAGATACGCAGTATTTT.

The chain links TRBV9 to TRBJ1-2, with 8 nucleotides matching TRBD1. This CDR3 region has 13 residues. CDR1 is SGDLS and CDR2 is YYNGEE in the germline V gene. With 3 bases clipped from V and 5 bases from J, the junction kept 3 bases outside the gene matches. The CDR3 reads CASSGQGAYGYTF. CDR3 DNA sequence: TGTGCCAGCAGCGGCCAGGGGGCTTATGGCTACACCTTC.

The V call is TRBV2, the J call TRBJ2-3, with 11 bases fitting TRBD2. V gave up 5 bases and J gave up 0 bases; unmatched junction bases: 13. CDR3 length equals 19 residues. CDR1 and CDR2 from the germline V gene are SNHLY and FYNNEI. The DNA for the CDR3 is TGTGCCAGCAGTTATCTGACTAGCGGGGTTATGTCTAGCACAGATACGCAGTATTTT. The encoded protein is CASSYLTSGVMSSTDTQYF.